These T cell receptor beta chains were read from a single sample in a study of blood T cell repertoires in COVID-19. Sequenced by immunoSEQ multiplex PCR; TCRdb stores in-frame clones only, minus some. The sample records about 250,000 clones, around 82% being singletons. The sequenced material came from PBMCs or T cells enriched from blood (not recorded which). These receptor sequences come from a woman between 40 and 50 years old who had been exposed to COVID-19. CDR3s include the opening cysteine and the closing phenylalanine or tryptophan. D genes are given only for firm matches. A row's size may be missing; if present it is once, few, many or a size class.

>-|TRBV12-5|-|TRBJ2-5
CASAEGALGGETQYF
TGTGCTAGTGCCGAGGGGGCCCTGGGGGGAGAGACCCAGTACTTC
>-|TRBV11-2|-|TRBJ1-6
CASRQSDSPLHF
TGTGCCAGCAGGCAAAGCGATTCACCCCTCCACTTT
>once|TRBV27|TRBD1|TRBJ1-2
CASRQGAENGYTF
TGTGCCAGCCGCCAGGGGGCGGAAAATGGCTACACCTTC
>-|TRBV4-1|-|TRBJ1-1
CASSQDSGLAEAFF
TGCGCCAGCAGCCAAGATTCAGGGCTCGCTGAAGCTTTCTTT
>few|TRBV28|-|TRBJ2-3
CASSFPGDGTDTQYF
TGTGCCAGCAGTTTTCCAGGGGACGGAACAGATACGCAGTATTTT
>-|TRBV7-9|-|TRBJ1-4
CASSFGINNEKLFF
TGTGCCAGCAGCTTCGGGATTAATAATGAAAAACTGTTTTTT
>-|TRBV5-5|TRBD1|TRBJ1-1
CASSLGQGGAFF
TGTGCCAGCAGCTTGGGGCAGGGGGGAGCTTTCTTT
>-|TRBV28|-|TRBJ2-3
CASSFQGTSTDTQYF
TGTGCCAGCAGTTTTCAGGGGACCTCCACAGATACGCAGTATTTT
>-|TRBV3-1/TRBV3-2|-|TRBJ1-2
CASSQLGTGANYGYTF
TGTGCCAGCAGCCAGTTGGGTACGGGAGCTAACTATGGCTACACCTTC
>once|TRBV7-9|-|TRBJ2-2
CASSGTGSGELFF
TGTGCCAGCAGCGGAACAGGGTCCGGGGAGCTGTTTTTT
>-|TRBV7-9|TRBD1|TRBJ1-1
CASSLDRGWTEAFF
TGTGCCAGCAGCTTAGACAGGGGGTGGACTGAAGCTTTCTTT
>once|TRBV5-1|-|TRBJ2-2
CASSFSTGELFF
TGCGCCAGCAGCTTTAGCACCGGGGAGCTGTTTTTT
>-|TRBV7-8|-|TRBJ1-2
CASSLVDFYGYTF
TGTGCCAGCAGCTTGGTGGACTTCTATGGCTACACCTTC
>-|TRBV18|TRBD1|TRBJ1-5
CASSPGQVGIGAKPQHF
TGTGCCAGCTCACCCGGACAGGTCGGGATAGGGGCCAAGCCCCAGCATTTT
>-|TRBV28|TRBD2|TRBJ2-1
CASRPSPGGGGSYNEQFF
TGTGCCAGCAGGCCCAGCCCCGGCGGGGGGGGCTCCTACAATGAGCAGTTCTTC
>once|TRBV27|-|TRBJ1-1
CASSLSIPGMNTEAFF
TGTGCCAGCAGTTTATCGATCCCGGGGATGAACACTGAAGCTTTCTTT
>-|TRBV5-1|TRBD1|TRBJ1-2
CASSHDRVEGYTF
TGCGCCAGCAGCCACGACAGGGTAGAGGGCTACACCTTC
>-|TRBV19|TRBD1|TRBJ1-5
CASSITGGGQPQHF
TGTGCCAGTAGTATCACGGGAGGGGGCCAGCCCCAGCATTTT
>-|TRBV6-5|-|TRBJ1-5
CASSYSAPGQPQHF
TGTGCCAGCAGTTACTCAGCCCCGGGTCAGCCCCAGCATTTT
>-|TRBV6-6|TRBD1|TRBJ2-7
CASSTTGTVGEQYF
TGTGCCAGCAGCACAACCGGGACAGTAGGTGAGCAGTACTTC
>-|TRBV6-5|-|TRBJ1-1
CASSLRLSTEAFF
TGTGCCAGCAGTCTCCGACTGAGCACTGAAGCTTTCTTT
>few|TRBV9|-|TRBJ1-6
CASSPGTRGNNSPLHF
TGTGCCAGCAGCCCGGGGACGCGGGGGAATAATTCACCCCTCCACTTT
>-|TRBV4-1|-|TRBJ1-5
CASSPLSSGGGQPQHF
TGCGCCAGCAGCCCACTAAGTAGCGGGGGTGGTCAGCCCCAGCATTTT
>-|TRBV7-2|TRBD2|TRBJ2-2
CASSLDPLAGGLRELFF
TGTGCCAGCAGCTTAGACCCCCTAGCGGGGGGTCTCAGGGAGCTGTTTTTT
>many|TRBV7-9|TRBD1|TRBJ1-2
CASSLQNRGQGYGYTF
TGTGCCAGCAGCTTACAAAATAGGGGGCAGGGCTATGGCTACACCTTC
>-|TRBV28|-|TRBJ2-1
CASRGGEMGELF
TGTGCCAGCAGGGGGGGTGAAATGGGCGAGCTCTTC
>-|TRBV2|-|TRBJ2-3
CASSTSTDTQYF
TGTGCCAGCAGTACTAGCACAGATACGCAGTATTTT
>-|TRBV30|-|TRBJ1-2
CAWSGSTAGDTF
TGTGCCTGGAGTGGGTCGACAGCTGGGGACACCTTC
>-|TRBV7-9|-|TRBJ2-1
CASSPGVAMSYNEQFF
TGTGCCAGCAGCCCGGGGGTAGCGATGTCCTACAATGAGCAGTTCTTC
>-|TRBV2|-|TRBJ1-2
CASSEGRQGYGYTF
TGTGCCAGCAGTGAGGGTCGGCAGGGCTATGGCTACACCTTC
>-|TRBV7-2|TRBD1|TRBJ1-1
CASSFDRGTTEAFF
TGTGCCAGCAGCTTTGACAGGGGGACAACTGAAGCTTTCTTT
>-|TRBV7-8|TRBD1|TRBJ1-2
CASSLAQTGGYGYTF
TGTGCCAGCAGCTTAGCTCAGACAGGGGGCTATGGCTACACCTTC
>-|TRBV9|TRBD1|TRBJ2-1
CASSVGPGQTNEQFF
TGTGCCAGCAGCGTAGGACCGGGACAGACCAATGAGCAGTTCTTC
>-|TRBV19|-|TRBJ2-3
CASSMSKDTQYF
TGTGCCAGTAGTATGAGTAAGGATACGCAGTATTTT
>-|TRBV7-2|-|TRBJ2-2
CASSALGVENTGELFF
TGTGCCAGCAGCGCTCTCGGGGTTGAGAACACCGGGGAGCTGTTTTTT
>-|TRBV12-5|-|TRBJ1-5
CASGPGALNQPQHF
TGTGCTAGTGGCCCAGGGGCTCTCAATCAGCCCCAGCATTTT
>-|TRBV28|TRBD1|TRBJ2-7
CASSTSGTGNYEQYF
TGTGCCAGCAGTACCTCCGGGACAGGGAATTACGAGCAGTACTTC
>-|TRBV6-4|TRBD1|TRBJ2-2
CASSRHRGQSTGELFF
TGTGCCAGCAGTCGGCACAGGGGGCAAAGCACCGGGGAGCTGTTTTTT
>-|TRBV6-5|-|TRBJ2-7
CASSYAGEQYF
TGTGCCAGCAGTTACGCGGGCGAGCAGTACTTC
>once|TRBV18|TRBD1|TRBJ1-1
CASSTGGQGASTEAFF
TGTGCCAGCTCAACCGGTGGACAGGGGGCATCGACTGAAGCTTTCTTT
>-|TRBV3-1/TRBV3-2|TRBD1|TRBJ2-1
CASSHPGTGYNEQFF
TGTGCCAGCAGCCACCCCGGGACAGGGTACAATGAGCAGTTCTTC
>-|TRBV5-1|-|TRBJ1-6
CASSLEGPDSMDSPLHF
TGCGCCAGCAGCTTGGAAGGTCCGGACAGCATGGATTCACCCCTCCACTTT
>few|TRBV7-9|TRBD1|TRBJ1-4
CASSSPGQGTEKLFF
TGTGCCAGCAGCTCCCCCGGACAGGGAACCGAAAAACTGTTTTTT
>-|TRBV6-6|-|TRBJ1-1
CASSYAGAGTEAFF
TGTGCCAGCAGTTACGCGGGGGCAGGGACTGAAGCTTTCTTT
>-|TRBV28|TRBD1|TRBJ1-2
CASSSYRGQDYGYTF
TGTGCCAGCAGTTCCTACAGGGGGCAGGACTATGGCTACACCTTC
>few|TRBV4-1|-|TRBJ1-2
CASSQGQIPYGYTF
TGCGCCAGCAGCCAAGGACAGATCCCTTATGGCTACACCTTC
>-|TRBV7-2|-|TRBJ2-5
CASSLAMRRGKETQYF
TGTGCCAGCAGCTTAGCGATGAGAAGGGGGAAGGAGACCCAGTACTTC
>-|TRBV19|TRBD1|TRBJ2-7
CASRQGGDEQYF
TGTGCCAGTCGACAGGGGGGGGACGAGCAGTACTTC
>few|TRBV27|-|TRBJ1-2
CASSFLGQGGYGYTF
TGTGCCAGCAGTTTCTTGGGGCAGGGTGGCTATGGCTACACCTTC
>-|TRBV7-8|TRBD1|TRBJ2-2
CASSLAATGPGTGELFF
TGTGCCAGCAGCTTAGCAGCGACAGGGCCGGGCACCGGGGAGCTGTTTTTT
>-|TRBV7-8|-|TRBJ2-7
CASSLTGLAYEQYF
TGTGCCAGCAGCTTAACAGGGCTGGCCTACGAGCAGTACTTC
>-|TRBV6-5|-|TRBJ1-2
CASSYSIGGVYYGYTF
TGTGCCAGCAGTTACTCGATAGGAGGCGTATACTATGGCTACACCTTC
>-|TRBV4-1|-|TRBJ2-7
CASSQDPTGLYEQYF
TGCGCCAGCAGCCAAGATCCAACGGGGTTATACGAGCAGTACTTC
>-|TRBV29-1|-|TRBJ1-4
CSAIPTEGFGEKLFF
TGCAGCGCTATCCCCACGGAGGGTTTCGGTGAAAAACTGTTTTTT
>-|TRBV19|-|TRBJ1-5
CASSVIYSNQPQHF
TGTGCCAGTAGTGTAATATATAGCAATCAGCCCCAGCATTTT
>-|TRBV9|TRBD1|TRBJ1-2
CASSAGQTGVYGYTF
TGTGCCAGCAGCGCGGGACAGACCGGGGTCTATGGCTACACCTTC
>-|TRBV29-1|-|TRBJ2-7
CSVVFQAYEQYF
TGCAGCGTTGTTTTTCAGGCCTACGAGCAGTACTTC
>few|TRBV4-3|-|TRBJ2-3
CASSQDPGLTDTQYF
TGCGCCAGCAGCCAAGATCCGGGTTTAACAGATACGCAGTATTTT
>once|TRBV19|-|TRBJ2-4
CASSIPTGSAKNIQYF
TGTGCCAGTAGTATTCCCACAGGGTCGGCCAAAAACATTCAGTACTTC